These 3 T cell receptor beta chains originate from one sample sequenced in a study of blood T cell repertoires in COVID-19. Clones were sequenced by immunoSEQ multiplex PCR, and TCRdb holds only the in-frame ones, with some missing. The table lists about 190,000 clones, around 80% of them singletons. The specimen sequenced was peripheral blood. The source is a woman of 80 years or more with active or convalescent COVID-19.

The chain links TRBV4-2 to TRBJ1-5; D unclear. Trimming took 0 bases from V and 6 from J, leaving 9 bases between them. Germline V gives CDR1 LGHNA, CDR2 YNFKEQ. The CDR3 totals 14 residues. CDR3 sequence reads: CASSQEVRGQPQHF. DNA for the CDR3: TGTGCCAGCAGCCAAGAGGTGAGAGGTCAGCCCCAGCATTTT.

This chain links TRBV28 with TRBJ1-4; 11 nucleotides match TRBD1. The germline CDR1 and CDR2 sequences are MDHEN and SYDVKM. The CDR3 spans 18 residues. The trim removed 10 bases at V and 4 bases at J, leaving 17 bases unmatched. The CDR3 loop is CANRPKGQGARGNEKLFF. CDR3 in DNA: TGTGCCAACAGGCCGAAAGGACAGGGGGCTCGGGGTAATGAAAAACTGTTTTTT.

The chain couples TRBV19 to TRBJ1-6; weak D call: TRBD1 (6 bases). Looked up from germline, CDR1 is LNHDA and CDR2 is SQIVND (reference sequence). V lost 7 bases and J 0 bases, leaving 13 bases between the germline ends. The CDR3 is made up of 16 amino acids. The CDR3 protein is CASTDRRSSYNSPLHF. The CDR3 nucleotides read TGTGCCAGTACCGACAGGAGGAGCTCCTATAATTCACCCCTCCACTTT.